A selection of T cell receptor beta chains follows, all from one sample in a study of blood T cell repertoires in COVID-19. Clones were read by immunoSEQ multiplex PCR, and TCRdb kept only the in-frame ones, dropping some. The profile shows 180,000 or so clones, about 91% of them singletons. Sequencing was carried out using peripheral blood. The receptors derive from a woman aged 25 to 39 with acute or convalescent COVID-19. The CDR3 runs from the conserved cysteine through the conserved F or W. Fields, in order: J gene, D gene, V gene, clone size, CDR3 protein, CDR3 DNA. The D gene is left open where the match is weak. Expanded clones are given a class, and other clones once, few, many or no size at all.

TRBJ1-2	-	TRBV5-1	-	CASSLGELNYGYTF	TGCGCCAGCAGCTTGGGGGAGCTAAACTATGGCTACACCTTC
TRBJ1-4	-	TRBV7-6	-	CASSLGRELFF	TGTGCCAGCAGCTTAGGGAGGGAACTGTTTTTT
TRBJ1-5	-	TRBV21-1	-	CASGSGGAQPQHF	TGTGCCAGCGGGAGTGGAGGGGCACAGCCCCAGCATTTT
TRBJ2-3	-	TRBV5-6	-	CASSLEGHSTDTQYF	TGTGCCAGCAGCTTGGAAGGACATAGCACAGATACGCAGTATTTT
TRBJ2-1	TRBD1	TRBV28	-	CASSSGQRLEQFF	TGTGCCAGCAGTTCGGGACAGCGTTTGGAGCAGTTCTTC
TRBJ1-1	-	TRBV7-9	-	CASSRNTGFLTEAFF	TGTGCCAGCAGCCGCAACACAGGGTTCTTGACTGAAGCTTTCTTT
TRBJ1-2	TRBD1	TRBV7-9	-	CASSLAGTAFYTF	TGTGCCAGCAGCTTAGCCGGGACAGCCTTTTACACCTTC
TRBJ2-1	TRBD1	TRBV28	-	CATQDRGSYNEQFF	TGTGCCACCCAAGACAGGGGAAGCTACAATGAGCAGTTCTTC
TRBJ1-1	TRBD1	TRBV28	-	CASITGAATEAFF	TGTGCCAGTATCACAGGGGCCGCCACTGAAGCTTTCTTT
TRBJ1-4	TRBD1	TRBV19	-	CASRKGTGVQPEKLFF	TGTGCCAGTAGAAAAGGGACAGGGGTACAGCCTGAAAAACTGTTTTTT
TRBJ2-7	-	TRBV13	-	CASSLIISGEQYF	TGTGCCAGCAGCTTAATAATATCGGGCGAGCAGTACTTC
TRBJ2-7	-	TRBV6-1	-	CASSEARYEQYF	TGTGCCAGCAGTGAAGCGCGGTACGAGCAGTACTTC
TRBJ2-6	-	TRBV6-5	-	CASTFGANVLTF	TGTGCCAGCACCTTTGGGGCCAACGTCCTGACTTTC
TRBJ1-2	TRBD1	TRBV15	-	CATSSDRGYGYTF	TGTGCCACCAGCAGCGACAGGGGGTATGGCTACACCTTC
TRBJ1-4	-	TRBV19	-	CAPGGPEKLFF	TGTGCCCCGGGAGGCCCCGAAAAACTGTTTTTT
TRBJ1-2	-	TRBV11-3	once	CASSTTGGGYGYTF	TGTGCCAGCAGCACCACGGGGGGCGGCTATGGCTACACCTTC
TRBJ1-1	-	TRBV7-2	-	CASSLSTYTEAFF	TGTGCCAGCAGCTTAAGCACCTACACTGAAGCTTTCTTT
TRBJ2-3	-	TRBV24-1	-	CATKAADTQYF	TGTGCCACCAAGGCGGCAGATACGCAGTATTTT
TRBJ2-5	-	TRBV18	-	CASSPPSRGQETQYF	TGTGCCAGCTCACCACCCTCGCGGGGACAAGAGACCCAGTACTTC
TRBJ2-2	-	TRBV5-1	-	CASSVSGNTGELFF	TGCGCCAGCAGCGTTTCAGGGAACACCGGGGAGCTGTTTTTT
TRBJ1-1	TRBD1	TRBV19	-	CASSTLGQMNTEAFF	TGTGCCAGTAGTACTCTGGGACAGATGAACACTGAAGCTTTCTTT
TRBJ2-5	TRBD2	TRBV11-2	-	CASSFAGGETQYF	TGTGCCAGCAGCTTTGCGGGGGGAGAGACCCAGTACTTC
TRBJ2-1	TRBD1	TRBV5-6	-	CASSSDRADPFF	TGTGCCAGCAGCTCGGACAGGGCCGACCCGTTCTTC
TRBJ2-1	-	TRBV24-1	-	CATGGVLYNEQFF	TGTGCCACCGGAGGGGTCCTTTACAATGAGCAGTTCTTC
TRBJ2-2	-	TRBV2	-	CASTRERNTGELFF	TGTGCCAGCACCCGGGAAAGAAACACCGGGGAGCTGTTTTTT
TRBJ2-7	TRBD1	TRBV24-1	once	CATSDRTGPGEQYF	TGTGCCACCAGTGACCGGACAGGCCCTGGGGAGCAGTACTTC
TRBJ2-2	-	TRBV21-1	-	CASSKGRENTGELFF	TGTGCCAGCAGCAAGGGGAGGGAGAACACCGGGGAGCTGTTTTTT
TRBJ2-3	-	TRBV9	-	CASSFGYPDTQYF	TGTGCCAGCAGCTTCGGGTACCCAGATACGCAGTATTTT
TRBJ2-2	-	TRBV18	-	CASCISPQGNTGELFF	TGTGCCAGCTGTATAAGTCCACAGGGGAACACCGGGGAGCTGTTTTTT
TRBJ2-7	-	TRBV11-2	-	CASSPQQGTEQYF	TGTGCCAGCAGCCCCCAACAGGGAACCGAGCAGTACTTC
TRBJ2-1	TRBD2	TRBV28	-	CASWTSGSYNEQFF	TGTGCCAGCTGGACTAGCGGGAGCTACAATGAGCAGTTCTTC
TRBJ2-7	-	TRBV15	once	CATSRDIYEQYF	TGTGCCACCAGCAGAGATATTTACGAGCAGTACTTC
TRBJ2-7	TRBD2	TRBV29-1	-	CSALAGLSYEQYF	TGCAGCGCCTTAGCGGGACTCTCCTACGAGCAGTACTTC
TRBJ2-7	-	TRBV28	-	CASSLADYEQYF	TGTGCCAGCAGCCTTGCAGACTACGAGCAGTACTTC
TRBJ1-2	TRBD1	TRBV24-1	-	CATNPEGTAEGSWGYTF	TGTGCCACCAACCCCGAGGGGACAGCCGAGGGTTCTTGGGGCTACACCTTC
TRBJ2-5	TRBD1	TRBV4-2	-	CASSPTGGETQYF	TGTGCCAGCAGCCCAACAGGGGGGGAGACCCAGTACTTC
TRBJ2-5	TRBD2	TRBV19	-	CASKQGLAGDVRVTQYF	TGTGCCAGTAAACAGGGACTAGCGGGAGATGTACGTGTGACCCAGTACTTC
TRBJ2-3	-	TRBV7-8	-	CASSSAWGEVADTQYF	TGTGCCAGCAGCTCCGCGTGGGGGGAGGTCGCAGATACGCAGTATTTT
TRBJ2-6	TRBD2	TRBV4-1	-	CARGLAGRFSGANVLTF	TGCGCCAGGGGACTAGCGGGACGTTTCTCTGGGGCCAACGTCCTGACTTTC
TRBJ1-6	-	TRBV5-5	few	CASSDGNSYNSPLHF	TGTGCCAGCAGCGACGGGAACTCCTATAATTCACCCCTCCACTTT
TRBJ2-2	-	TRBV27	-	CASSAENTGELFF	TGTGCCAGCTCTGCGGAGAACACCGGGGAGCTGTTTTTT
TRBJ2-2	-	TRBV7-9	-	CASRPKRASGELFF	TGTGCCAGCAGGCCTAAGCGGGCCTCCGGGGAGCTGTTTTTT
TRBJ2-7	TRBD2	TRBV25-1	-	CASMGGRVVHEQYF	TGTGCCAGCATGGGCGGGAGGGTCGTTCACGAGCAGTACTTC
TRBJ2-7	-	TRBV5-4	-	CASSQDPGLVYEQYF	TGTGCCAGCAGCCAGGACCCAGGACTGGTCTACGAGCAGTACTTC
TRBJ2-5	-	TRBV14	-	CASSHPGGETQYF	TGTGCCAGCAGCCATCCAGGGGGGGAGACCCAGTACTTC